The clone carrying this T cell receptor (beta chain) occurred many times. Its antigen is unknown. Amplified material comprised TCR beta CDR3 regions derived from RNA transcripts. First-round RT-PCR used HTBI primers; second-round multiplex PCR followed. One entry per CDR3 protein, called by TCRdb with MiXCR from the multiplex PCR reads. The sample has some 360,000 distinct CDR3 sequences, 15% to 20% seen once. CDR3 length: 16 residues. Germline loops: CDR1 SQVTM, CDR2 ANQGSEA. After removal of 0 bases from V and 2 bases from J, the junction contained 4 bases not matched to a gene. Certain patients were not enrolled. These were patients with other autoimmune diseases, uncontrolled infections, pregnancy or lactation. The data originate from a study of Graves' ophthalmopathy and Graves' hyperthyroidism. Study-level results: Clonotypes were expanded in thyroid at above 0.001 frequency, and most also appeared in blood.

This sequence originates from an adult woman with stable Graves' hyperthyroidism. The specimen sequenced was peripheral blood. The gene calls are TRBV29-1 and TRBJ2-4; 10 bases are shared with TRBD2. The CDR3 nucleotides are TGCAGCGTTGAAGATGGAGCGGGAGGGCCCAAAAACATTCAGTACTTC. It translates to CSVEDGAGGPKNIQYF.